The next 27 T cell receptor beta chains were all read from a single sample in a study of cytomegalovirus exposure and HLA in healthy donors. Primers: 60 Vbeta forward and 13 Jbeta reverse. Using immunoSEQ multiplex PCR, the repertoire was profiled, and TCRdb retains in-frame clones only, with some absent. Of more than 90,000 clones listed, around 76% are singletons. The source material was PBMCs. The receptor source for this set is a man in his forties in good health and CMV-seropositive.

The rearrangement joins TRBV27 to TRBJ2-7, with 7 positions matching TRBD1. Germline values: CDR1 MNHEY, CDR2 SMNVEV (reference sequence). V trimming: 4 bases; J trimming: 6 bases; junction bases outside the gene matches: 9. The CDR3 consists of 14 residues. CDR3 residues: CASSSDRVGSEQYF. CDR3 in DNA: TGTGCCAGCAGTTCTGACAGGGTGGGAAGCGAGCAGTACTTC.

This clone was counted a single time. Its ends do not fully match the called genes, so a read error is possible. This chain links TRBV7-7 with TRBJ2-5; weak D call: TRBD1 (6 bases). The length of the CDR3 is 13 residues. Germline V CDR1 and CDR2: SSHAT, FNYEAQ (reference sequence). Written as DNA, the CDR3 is TGTGCTAGCAGCTTTCAGGGGTTGGAGACCCAGTACTTC. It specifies CASSFQGLETQYF.

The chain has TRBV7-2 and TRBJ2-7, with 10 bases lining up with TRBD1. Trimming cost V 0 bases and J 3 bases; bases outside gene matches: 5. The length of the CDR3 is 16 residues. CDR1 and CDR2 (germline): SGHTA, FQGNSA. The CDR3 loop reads CASSLAWGTGVYEQYF. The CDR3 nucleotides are TGTGCCAGCAGCTTAGCTTGGGGGACAGGGGTCTACGAGCAGTACTTC.

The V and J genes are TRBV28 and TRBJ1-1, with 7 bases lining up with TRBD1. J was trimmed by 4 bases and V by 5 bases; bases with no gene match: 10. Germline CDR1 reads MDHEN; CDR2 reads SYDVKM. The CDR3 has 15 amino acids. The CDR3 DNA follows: TGTGCCAGCAGTCACGACAGGGCACGGGGCACTGAAGCTTTCTTT. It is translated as CASSHDRARGTEAFF.

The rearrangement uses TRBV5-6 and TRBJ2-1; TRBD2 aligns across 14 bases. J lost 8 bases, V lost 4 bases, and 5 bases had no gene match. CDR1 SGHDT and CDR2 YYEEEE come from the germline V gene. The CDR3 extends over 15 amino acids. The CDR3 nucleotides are TGTGCCAGCAGCGATATGACTAGCGGGAGGGATGAGCAGTTCTTC. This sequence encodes CASSDMTSGRDEQFF. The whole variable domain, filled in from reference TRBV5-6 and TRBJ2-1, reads DAGVTQSPTHLIKTRGQQVTLRCSPKSGHDTVSWYQQALGQGPQFIFQYYEEEERQRGNFPDRFSGHQFPNYSSELNVNALLLGDSALYLCASSDMTSGRDEQFFGPGTRLTVL.

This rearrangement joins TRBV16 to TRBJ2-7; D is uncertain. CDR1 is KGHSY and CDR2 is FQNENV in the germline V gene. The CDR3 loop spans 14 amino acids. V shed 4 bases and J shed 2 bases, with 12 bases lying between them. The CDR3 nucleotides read TGTGCCAGCAGCCCTCGTACGGGTCCCTACGAGCAGTACTTC. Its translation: CASSPRTGPYEQYF. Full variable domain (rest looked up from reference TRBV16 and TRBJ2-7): GEEVAQTPKHLVRGEGQKAKLYCAPIKGHSYVFWYQQVLKNEFKFLISFQNENVFDETGMPKERFSAKCLPNSPCSLEIQATKLEDSAVYFCASSPRTGPYEQYFGPGTRLTVT.

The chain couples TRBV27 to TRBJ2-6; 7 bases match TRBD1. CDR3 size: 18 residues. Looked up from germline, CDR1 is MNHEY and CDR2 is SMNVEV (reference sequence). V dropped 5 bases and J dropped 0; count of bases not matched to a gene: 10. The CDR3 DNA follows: TGTGCCAGCAGTCAAGACAGGGCCCGCGTCTCTGGGGCCAACGTCCTGACTTTC. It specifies CASSQDRARVSGANVLTF.

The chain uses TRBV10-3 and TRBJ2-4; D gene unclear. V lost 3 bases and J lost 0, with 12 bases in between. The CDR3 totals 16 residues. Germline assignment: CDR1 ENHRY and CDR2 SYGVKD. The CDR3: CAISELPSIAKNIQYF. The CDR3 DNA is TGTGCCATCAGTGAATTACCGTCTATAGCCAAAAACATTCAGTACTTC.

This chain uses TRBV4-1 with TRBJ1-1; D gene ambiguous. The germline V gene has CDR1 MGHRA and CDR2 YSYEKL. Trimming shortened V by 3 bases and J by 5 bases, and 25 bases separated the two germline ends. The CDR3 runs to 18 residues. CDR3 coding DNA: TGCGCCAGCAGCCAGGAGGCTAGGGTCTCTCGTTTCGGGACTGAAGCTTTCTTT. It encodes CASSQEARVSRFGTEAFF.

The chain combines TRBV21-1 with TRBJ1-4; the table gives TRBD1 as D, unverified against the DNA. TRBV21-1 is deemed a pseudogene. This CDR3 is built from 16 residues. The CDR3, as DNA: TGTGCCAGCACTCTACTAGACGGGACAGGGGATGAAAAACTGTTTTTT. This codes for CASTLLDGTGDEKLFF.

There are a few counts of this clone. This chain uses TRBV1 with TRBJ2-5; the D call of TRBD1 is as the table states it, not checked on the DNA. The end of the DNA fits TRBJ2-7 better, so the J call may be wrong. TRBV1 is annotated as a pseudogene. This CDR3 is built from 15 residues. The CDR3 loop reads CTSSQVDGWGHEQYF. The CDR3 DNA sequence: TGCACCAGCAGCCAAGTGGACGGGTGGGGCCACGAGCAGTACTTC.

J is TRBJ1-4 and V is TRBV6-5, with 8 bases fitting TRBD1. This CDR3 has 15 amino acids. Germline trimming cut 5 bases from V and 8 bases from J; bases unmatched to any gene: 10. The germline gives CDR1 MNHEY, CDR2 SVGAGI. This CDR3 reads CASSLLTGDAEKLFF. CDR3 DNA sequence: TGTGCCAGCAGTCTCTTGACAGGGGACGCCGAAAAACTGTTTTTT.

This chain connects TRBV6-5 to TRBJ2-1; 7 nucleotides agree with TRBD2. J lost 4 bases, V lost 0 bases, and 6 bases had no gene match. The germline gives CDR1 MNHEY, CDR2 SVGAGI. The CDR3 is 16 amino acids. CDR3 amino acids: CASSYSSGGSYNEQFF. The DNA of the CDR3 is TGTGCCAGCAGTTACTCGAGCGGCGGGAGTTACAATGAGCAGTTCTTC.

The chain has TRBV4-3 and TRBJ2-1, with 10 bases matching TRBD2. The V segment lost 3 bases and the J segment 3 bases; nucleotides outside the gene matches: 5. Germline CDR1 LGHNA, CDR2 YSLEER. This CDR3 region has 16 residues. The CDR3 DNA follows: TGCGCCAGCAGCCAGAACCTAGCGGGGGTCTACAATGAGCAGTTCTTC. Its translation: CASSQNLAGVYNEQFF.

This chain's CDR3 is CAISTLGQLSNYGYTF. For the CDR3, the DNA is TGTGCCATCAGTACCCTAGGACAGCTGTCTAACTATGGCTACACCTTC. The V and J genes are TRBV10-3 and TRBJ1-2; perhaps TRBD1 as D (6 bases). The CDR3 length is 16 residues. V gave up 5 bases and J gave up 0 bases, with 16 bases separating them. Germline CDR1 ENHRY, CDR2 SYGVKD.

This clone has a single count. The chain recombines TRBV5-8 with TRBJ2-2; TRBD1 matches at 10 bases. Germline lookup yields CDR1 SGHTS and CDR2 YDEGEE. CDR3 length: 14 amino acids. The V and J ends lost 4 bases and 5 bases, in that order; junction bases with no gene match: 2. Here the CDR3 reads CASSRGQGTGELFF. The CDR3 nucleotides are TGTGCCAGCAGCAGGGGACAGGGGACCGGGGAGCTGTTTTTT.

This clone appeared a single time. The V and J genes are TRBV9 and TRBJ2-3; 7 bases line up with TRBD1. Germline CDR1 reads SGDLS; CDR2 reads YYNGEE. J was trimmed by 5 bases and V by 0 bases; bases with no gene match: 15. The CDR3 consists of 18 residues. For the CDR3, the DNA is TGTGCCAGCAGCGTAGAGCATTGGAGACAGGGATTCGGAGATACGCAGTATTTT. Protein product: CASSVEHWRQGFGDTQYF.

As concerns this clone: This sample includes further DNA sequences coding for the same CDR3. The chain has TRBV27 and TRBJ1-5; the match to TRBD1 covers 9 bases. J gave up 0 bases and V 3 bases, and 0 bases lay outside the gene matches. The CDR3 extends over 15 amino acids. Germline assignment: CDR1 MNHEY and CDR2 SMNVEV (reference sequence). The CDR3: CASSLGQGSNQPQHF. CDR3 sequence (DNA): TGTGCCAGCAGTTTGGGACAGGGTAGCAATCAGCCCCAGCATTTT.

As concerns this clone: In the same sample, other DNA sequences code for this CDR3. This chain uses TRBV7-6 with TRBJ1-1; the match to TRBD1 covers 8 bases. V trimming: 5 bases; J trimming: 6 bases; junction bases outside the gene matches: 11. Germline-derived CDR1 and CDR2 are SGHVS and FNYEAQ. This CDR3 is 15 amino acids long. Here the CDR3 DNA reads TGTGCCAGCAGCATTGGGACAGGAGGACCCTCTGAAGCTTTCTTT. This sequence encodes CASSIGTGGPSEAFF.

CDR3 DNA: TGTGCCAGCAGTGGGGGACAGGGGTCTTTCAATGAGCAGTTCTTC. Protein product: CASSGGQGSFNEQFF. The chain employs TRBV6-6 and TRBJ2-1, with 10 bases fitting TRBD1. This CDR3 is built from 15 residues. The germline V gene encodes CDR1 MNHNY and CDR2 SVGAGI (reference sequence). After removal of 5 bases from V and 6 bases from J, the junction contained 7 bases not matched to a gene.

The CDR3 DNA is TGTGCCAGCAGCGAGACAGGGCTTTCTCACTATGGCTACACCTTC. This encodes CASSETGLSHYGYTF. The chain employs TRBV28 and TRBJ1-2; 7 bases map to TRBD1. V lost 6 bases, J lost 3 bases, and 10 bases stayed unmatched. The CDR3 is 15 amino acids. CDR1 is MDHEN, CDR2 SYDVKM, per germline.

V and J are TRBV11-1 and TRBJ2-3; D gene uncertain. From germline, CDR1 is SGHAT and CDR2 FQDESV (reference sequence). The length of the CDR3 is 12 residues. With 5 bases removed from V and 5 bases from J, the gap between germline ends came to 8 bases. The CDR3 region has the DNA TGTGCCAGCAGCGCCTATGTAGATACGCAGTATTTT. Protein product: CASSAYVDTQYF.

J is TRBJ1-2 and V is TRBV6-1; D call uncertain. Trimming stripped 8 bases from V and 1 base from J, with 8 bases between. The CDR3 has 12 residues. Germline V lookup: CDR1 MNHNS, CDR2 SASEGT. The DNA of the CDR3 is TGTGCCAGCGTAGGACTTAACTATGGCTACACCTTC. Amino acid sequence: CASVGLNYGYTF.

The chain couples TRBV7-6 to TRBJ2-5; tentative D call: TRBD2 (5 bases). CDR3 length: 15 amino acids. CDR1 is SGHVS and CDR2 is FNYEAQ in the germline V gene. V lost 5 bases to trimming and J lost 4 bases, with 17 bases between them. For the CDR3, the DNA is TGTGCCAGCAGCCCAACGGGGTCCTTAGGAGAGACCCAGTACTTC. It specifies CASSPTGSLGETQYF.

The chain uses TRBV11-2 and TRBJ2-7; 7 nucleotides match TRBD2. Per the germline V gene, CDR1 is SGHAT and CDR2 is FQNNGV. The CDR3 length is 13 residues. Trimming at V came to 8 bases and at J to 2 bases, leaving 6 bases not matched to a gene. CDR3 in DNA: TGTGCCAGCGGCCAGCTAGCGGCCTACGAGCAGTACTTC. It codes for CASGQLAAYEQYF.

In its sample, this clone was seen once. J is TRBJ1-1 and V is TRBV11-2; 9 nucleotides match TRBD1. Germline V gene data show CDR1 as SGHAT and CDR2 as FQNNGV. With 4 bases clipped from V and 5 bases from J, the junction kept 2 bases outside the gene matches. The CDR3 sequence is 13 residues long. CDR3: CASSSDRGTEAFF. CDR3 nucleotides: TGTGCCAGCAGCTCCGACAGGGGGACTGAAGCTTTCTTT.

In nucleotides, the CDR3 is TGTGCCAGCAGCTTTCCCCCAACCTACGAGCAGTACTTC. This translates into CASSFPPTYEQYF. The chain links TRBV5-4 to TRBJ2-7, with D hard to call. CDR1 is SGHNT and CDR2 is YYREEE in the germline V gene (reference sequence). The CDR3 is 13 residues long. V gave up 2 bases and J gave up 2 bases, with 8 bases separating them.